This T cell receptor (beta chain) was retrieved from a study of CD4 T cells in relation to SARS-CoV-2 and coronaviruses. Study-level information: Patient ages ranged from roughly 21 to 75, median 38. The restricting HLA molecule for shared crossreactive spike epitopes was mapped.

Comments on this clone: Its antigen is unknown.

Notes on the study in general: About 65% of donors had memory CD4+ clonotypes crossrecognizing SARS-CoV-2 and common cold coronavirus spike. This crossreactivity analysis covered spike protein alone, no other viral proteins.

CDR3 length: 16 residues. Looked up from germline, CDR1 is LGHNA and CDR2 is YSLEER. V shed 0 bases and J shed 7 bases, with 15 bases lying between them. Measured with immunoSEQ multiplex PCR; TCRdb has only the in-frame clones, and not every one. The sample holds 58,000 or so clones, just over 90% seen once. The material sequenced was naive CD4+ T cells from PBMCs. Sample subset: naive CD4+ T cells isolated by negative enrichment. The TCR comes from an adult with COVID-19. V and J are TRBV4-3 and TRBJ1-4; a weak D match, TRBD1 (6 bases). Here the CDR3 reads CASSQEGGRGGEKLFF. The CDR3 nucleotides are TGCGCCAGCAGCCAAGAAGGAGGCAGGGGCGGTGAAAAACTGTTTTTT.